These T cell receptor beta chains were read from a single sample in a study of OX40 agonist ivuxolimab in advanced cancers. The table came from immunoSEQ multiplex PCR; TCRdb's copy has only in-frame clones and leaves some out. The profile shows roughly 90,000 clones, 91% of them singletons. The sample in question was CD4+ or CD8+ T cells sorted from blood, obtained in a trial of the OX40 agonist ivuxolimab. Receptor source: an adult with an advanced solid tumor such as melanoma, head and neck, liver or kidney cancer. CDR3s include the opening cysteine and the closing phenylalanine or tryptophan. D genes are given only for firm matches. Clone sizes are given selectively: once, few, many, or a class where the clone is expanded.

v_call: TRBV7-9
clone_size: once
j_call: TRBJ1-6
d_call: NA
cdr3_aa: CASSLVPDKDNSPLHF
cdr3_nt: TGTGCCAGCAGCTTAGTCCCGGACAAAGATAATTCACCCCTCCACTTT

v_call: TRBV28
clone_size: NA
j_call: TRBJ1-5
d_call: TRBD1
cdr3_aa: CASSLHRGVPQPQHF
cdr3_nt: TGTGCCAGCAGTCTCCACAGGGGGGTCCCTCAGCCCCAGCATTTT

v_call: TRBV28
clone_size: NA
j_call: TRBJ2-7
d_call: NA
cdr3_aa: CASSLRGYSYEQYF
cdr3_nt: TGTGCCAGCAGTTTGCGCGGTTACTCCTACGAGCAGTACTTC

v_call: TRBV2
clone_size: few
j_call: TRBJ1-5
d_call: NA
cdr3_aa: CASSRDSFNQPQHF
cdr3_nt: TGTGCCAGCAGCCGTGACAGCTTCAATCAGCCCCAGCATTTT

v_call: TRBV19
clone_size: NA
j_call: TRBJ1-2
d_call: TRBD1
cdr3_aa: CASTTRDRVQNGYTF
cdr3_nt: TGTGCCAGCACAACCCGGGACAGGGTTCAGAATGGCTACACCTTC

v_call: TRBV13
clone_size: NA
j_call: TRBJ2-7
d_call: TRBD1
cdr3_aa: CASSPTGTGVREQYF
cdr3_nt: TGTGCCAGCAGCCCAACCGGGACAGGGGTACGTGAGCAGTACTTC

v_call: TRBV27
clone_size: NA
j_call: TRBJ2-1
d_call: NA
cdr3_aa: CASSPAGGLYNEQFF
cdr3_nt: TGTGCCAGCAGCCCAGCAGGGGGGCTCTACAATGAGCAGTTCTTC

v_call: TRBV10-3
clone_size: NA
j_call: TRBJ1-5
d_call: TRBD1
cdr3_aa: CAISAQDRGLYSNQPQHF
cdr3_nt: TGTGCCATCAGCGCCCAGGACAGGGGCCTATATAGCAATCAGCCCCAGCATTTT

v_call: TRBV5-1
clone_size: NA
j_call: TRBJ1-1
d_call: NA
cdr3_aa: CASSTGFTEAFF
cdr3_nt: TGCGCCAGCAGTACAGGATTCACTGAAGCTTTCTTT

v_call: TRBV29-1
clone_size: NA
j_call: TRBJ2-7
d_call: NA
cdr3_aa: CSVESPTYEQYF
cdr3_nt: TGCAGCGTTGAATCGCCTACCTACGAGCAGTACTTC

v_call: TRBV11-2
clone_size: NA
j_call: TRBJ1-2
d_call: NA
cdr3_aa: CASSPGHVGGGYTF
cdr3_nt: TGTGCCAGCAGCCCGGGACATGTCGGGGGGGGCTACACCTTC

v_call: TRBV9
clone_size: NA
j_call: TRBJ2-6
d_call: TRBD1
cdr3_aa: CASSVWTGISGANVLTF
cdr3_nt: TGTGCCAGCAGCGTTTGGACAGGTATCTCTGGGGCCAACGTCCTGACTTTC

v_call: TRBV6-4
clone_size: NA
j_call: TRBJ2-5
d_call: NA
cdr3_aa: CASSDPAESQETQYF
cdr3_nt: TGTGCCAGCAGTGACCCGGCGGAGTCGCAAGAGACCCAGTACTTC

v_call: TRBV5-1
clone_size: NA
j_call: TRBJ1-2
d_call: NA
cdr3_aa: CASSLGIPNYGYTF
cdr3_nt: TGCGCCAGCAGCTTGGGGATTCCTAACTATGGCTACACCTTC

v_call: TRBV11-2
clone_size: NA
j_call: TRBJ2-7
d_call: NA
cdr3_aa: CASSLDLRTEFSYEQYF
cdr3_nt: TGTGCCAGCAGCTTAGATCTAAGAACAGAATTCTCCTACGAGCAGTACTTC

v_call: TRBV27
clone_size: NA
j_call: TRBJ2-3
d_call: NA
cdr3_aa: CASRSTDTQYF
cdr3_nt: TGTGCCAGCAGAAGCACAGATACGCAGTATTTT

v_call: TRBV15
clone_size: NA
j_call: TRBJ2-5
d_call: NA
cdr3_aa: CATSRGVGQQETQYF
cdr3_nt: TGTGCCACCAGCAGGGGCGTAGGACAACAAGAGACCCAGTACTTC

v_call: TRBV11-3
clone_size: once
j_call: TRBJ2-3
d_call: NA
cdr3_aa: CASSSSSQGDTQYF
cdr3_nt: TGTGCCAGCAGCTCATCCTCCCAGGGTGATACGCAGTATTTT

v_call: TRBV27
clone_size: once
j_call: TRBJ2-7
d_call: TRBD2
cdr3_aa: CASSIQAGVVYEQYF
cdr3_nt: TGTGCCAGCAGTATCCAAGCGGGAGTAGTCTACGAGCAGTACTTC

v_call: TRBV5-1
clone_size: NA
j_call: TRBJ2-3
d_call: TRBD2
cdr3_aa: CASSLVGPGLAGGRDTQYF
cdr3_nt: TGCGCCAGCAGCTTGGTTGGTCCGGGACTAGCGGGAGGGAGAGATACGCAGTATTTT

v_call: TRBV5-1
clone_size: few
j_call: TRBJ1-1
d_call: TRBD1
cdr3_aa: CASSTEGRGLRTEAFF
cdr3_nt: TGCGCCAGCAGCACAGAAGGCAGGGGGCTGCGCACTGAAGCTTTCTTT

v_call: TRBV11-2
clone_size: once
j_call: TRBJ1-1
d_call: NA
cdr3_aa: CASRAGSLLQAFF
cdr3_nt: TGTGCCAGCAGGGCCGGAAGCCTATTACAGGCTTTCTTT

v_call: TRBV7-8
clone_size: NA
j_call: TRBJ2-1
d_call: TRBD2
cdr3_aa: CASSWTSGSNEQFF
cdr3_nt: TGTGCCAGCAGCTGGACTAGCGGGAGTAATGAGCAGTTCTTC

v_call: TRBV27
clone_size: NA
j_call: TRBJ2-7
d_call: TRBD2
cdr3_aa: CASRRLAVYEQYF
cdr3_nt: TGTGCCAGCAGAAGACTAGCGGTATACGAGCAGTACTTC

v_call: TRBV5-1
clone_size: NA
j_call: TRBJ2-1
d_call: NA
cdr3_aa: CASSLAFTTNEQFF
cdr3_nt: TGCGCCAGCAGCTTGGCCTTTACTACCAATGAGCAGTTCTTC

v_call: TRBV6-4
clone_size: NA
j_call: TRBJ2-2
d_call: NA
cdr3_aa: CASRRRESTGELFF
cdr3_nt: TGTGCCAGCAGAAGGAGGGAAAGCACCGGGGAGCTGTTTTTT

v_call: TRBV27
clone_size: NA
j_call: TRBJ1-1
d_call: NA
cdr3_aa: CASSDPTGLVTEAFF
cdr3_nt: TGTGCCAGCAGTGACCCCACGGGGCTGGTCACTGAAGCTTTCTTT

v_call: TRBV7-2
clone_size: NA
j_call: TRBJ2-1
d_call: NA
cdr3_aa: CASSFYNEQFF
cdr3_nt: TGTGCCAGCAGCTTTTACAATGAGCAGTTCTTC

v_call: TRBV7-8
clone_size: few
j_call: TRBJ2-3
d_call: NA
cdr3_aa: CASSADRADTQYF
cdr3_nt: TGTGCCAGCAGCGCGGACAGAGCAGATACGCAGTATTTT

v_call: TRBV27
clone_size: NA
j_call: TRBJ1-1
d_call: TRBD1
cdr3_aa: CASKTGTENTEAFF
cdr3_nt: TGTGCCAGCAAAACCGGGACAGAAAACACTGAAGCTTTCTTT

v_call: TRBV11-3
clone_size: NA
j_call: TRBJ2-6
d_call: NA
cdr3_aa: CASSLVAGANVLTF
cdr3_nt: TGTGCCAGCAGCTTAGTCGCTGGGGCCAACGTCCTGACTTTC

v_call: TRBV27
clone_size: once
j_call: TRBJ2-1
d_call: TRBD2
cdr3_aa: CASSYSGGLSNEQFF
cdr3_nt: TGTGCCAGCAGTTATTCGGGAGGCCTGAGCAATGAGCAGTTCTTC

v_call: TRBV30
clone_size: NA
j_call: TRBJ2-1
d_call: NA
cdr3_aa: CAWSGGNEQFF
cdr3_nt: TGTGCCTGGAGTGGAGGGAATGAGCAGTTCTTC

v_call: TRBV5-1
clone_size: few
j_call: TRBJ2-2
d_call: TRBD2
cdr3_aa: CASSPFSASSGGRELFF
cdr3_nt: TGCGCCAGCAGCCCCTTCTCGGCGTCTAGCGGCGGTCGGGAGCTGTTTTTT

v_call: TRBV19
clone_size: NA
j_call: TRBJ2-7
d_call: NA
cdr3_aa: CASNPGDANSYEQYF
cdr3_nt: TGTGCCAGTAACCCCGGGGACGCTAATTCCTACGAGCAGTACTTC

v_call: TRBV4-1
clone_size: NA
j_call: TRBJ2-3
d_call: TRBD2
cdr3_aa: CASSQEFGRPVF
cdr3_nt: TGCGCCAGCAGCCAAGAGTTCGGGAGGCCCGTATTT

v_call: TRBV6-6
clone_size: NA
j_call: TRBJ2-7
d_call: TRBD1
cdr3_aa: CASSRGQGDYEQYF
cdr3_nt: TGTGCCAGCAGCCGGGGACAGGGGGACTACGAGCAGTACTTC

v_call: TRBV30
clone_size: NA
j_call: TRBJ2-7
d_call: TRBD1
cdr3_aa: CAWAGTAYEQYF
cdr3_nt: TGTGCCTGGGCCGGGACAGCTTACGAGCAGTACTTC

v_call: TRBV2
clone_size: NA
j_call: TRBJ2-7
d_call: TRBD2
cdr3_aa: CASSGLGVYEQYF
cdr3_nt: TGTGCCAGCAGCGGACTAGGAGTCTACGAGCAGTACTTC

v_call: TRBV28
clone_size: once
j_call: TRBJ1-6
d_call: NA
cdr3_aa: CASSDQGNSPLHF
cdr3_nt: TGTGCCAGCAGCGATCAGGGGAATTCACCCCTCCACTTT

v_call: TRBV7-2
clone_size: NA
j_call: TRBJ2-7
d_call: NA
cdr3_aa: CASSLYIAYEQYF
cdr3_nt: TGTGCCAGCAGCTTATATATAGCCTACGAGCAGTACTTC

v_call: TRBV7-6
clone_size: NA
j_call: TRBJ2-1
d_call: TRBD2
cdr3_aa: CASSVAGNDNEQFF
cdr3_nt: TGTGCCAGCAGTGTAGCGGGAAACGACAATGAGCAGTTCTTC

v_call: TRBV9
clone_size: NA
j_call: TRBJ1-1
d_call: TRBD1
cdr3_aa: CASSPRGGAGDTEAFF
cdr3_nt: TGTGCCAGCAGCCCCAGGGGGGGGGCTGGGGACACTGAAGCTTTCTTT

v_call: TRBV27
clone_size: NA
j_call: TRBJ1-2
d_call: NA
cdr3_aa: CASTGARGYGYTF
cdr3_nt: TGTGCCAGCACGGGGGCCCGGGGCTATGGCTACACCTTC